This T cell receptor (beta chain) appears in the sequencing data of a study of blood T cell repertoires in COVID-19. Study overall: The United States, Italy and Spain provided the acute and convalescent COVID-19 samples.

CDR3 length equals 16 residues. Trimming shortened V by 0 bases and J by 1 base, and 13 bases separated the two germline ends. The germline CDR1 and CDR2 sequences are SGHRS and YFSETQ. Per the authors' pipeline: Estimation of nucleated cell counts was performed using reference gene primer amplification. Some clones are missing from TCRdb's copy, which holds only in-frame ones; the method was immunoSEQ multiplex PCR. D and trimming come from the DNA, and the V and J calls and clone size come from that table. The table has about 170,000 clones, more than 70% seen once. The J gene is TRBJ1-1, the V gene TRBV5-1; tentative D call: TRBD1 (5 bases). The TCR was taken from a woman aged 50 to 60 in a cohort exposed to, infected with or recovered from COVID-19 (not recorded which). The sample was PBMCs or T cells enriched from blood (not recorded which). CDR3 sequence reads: CASSLGGFTGNTEAFF. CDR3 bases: TGCGCCAGCAGCTTGGGGGGATTCACAGGGAACACTGAAGCTTTCTTT.